The present T cell receptor (beta chain) was sequenced within a study of tumor and adjacent non-tumor tissue in lung cancer. In regard to this clonotype: Its specificity is unknown. An end of the junction does not agree with germline; a read error may underlie this.

A modified ARM-PCR protocol with three rounds of nested PCR amplified TCRbeta. MiXCR, run by TCRdb on the multiplex PCR reads, gives a single entry per CDR3 protein. This table holds roughly 69,000 distinct CDR3 sequences, around 76% found once. The template was RNA from unsorted bulk tissue. More than 3 cm separated this lung sample from the edge of the tumor. The CDR3 is 14 amino acids. Looked up from germline, CDR1 is SGHAT and CDR2 is FQDESV (reference sequence). Study-wide findings and caveats: TCR diversity was significantly greater in tumor than normal lung tissue. Tumor repertoires had a smaller top 100 clone share than normal lung. Patients with more diverse tumor TCRs had worse survival.

The chain uses TRBV11-1 and TRBJ2-2, with D possibly matching TRBD2 (5 bases). The TCR was taken from a man aged 60 to 75 with non-small cell lung cancer. The sequencing sample was made of distant non-tumor lung tissue. CDR3 in DNA: TGTGCAAGCAGCTATACTAGTGACGCCTGGAAGCTGTTTTTT. Its protein product is CASSYTSDAWKLFF.